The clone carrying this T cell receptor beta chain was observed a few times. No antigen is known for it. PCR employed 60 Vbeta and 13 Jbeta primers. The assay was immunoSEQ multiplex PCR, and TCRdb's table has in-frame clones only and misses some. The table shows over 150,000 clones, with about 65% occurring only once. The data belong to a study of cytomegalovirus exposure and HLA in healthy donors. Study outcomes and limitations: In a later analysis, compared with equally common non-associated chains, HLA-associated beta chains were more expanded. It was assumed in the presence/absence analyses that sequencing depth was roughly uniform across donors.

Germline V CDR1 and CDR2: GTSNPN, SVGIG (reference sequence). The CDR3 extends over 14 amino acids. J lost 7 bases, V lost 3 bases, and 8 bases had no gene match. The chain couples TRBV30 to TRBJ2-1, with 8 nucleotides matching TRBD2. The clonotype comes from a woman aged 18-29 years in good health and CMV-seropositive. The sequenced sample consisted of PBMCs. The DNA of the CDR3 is TGTGCCTGGAGCCCGGGACTAGGCAATAATGAGCAGTTCTTC. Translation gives CAWSPGLGNNEQFF.